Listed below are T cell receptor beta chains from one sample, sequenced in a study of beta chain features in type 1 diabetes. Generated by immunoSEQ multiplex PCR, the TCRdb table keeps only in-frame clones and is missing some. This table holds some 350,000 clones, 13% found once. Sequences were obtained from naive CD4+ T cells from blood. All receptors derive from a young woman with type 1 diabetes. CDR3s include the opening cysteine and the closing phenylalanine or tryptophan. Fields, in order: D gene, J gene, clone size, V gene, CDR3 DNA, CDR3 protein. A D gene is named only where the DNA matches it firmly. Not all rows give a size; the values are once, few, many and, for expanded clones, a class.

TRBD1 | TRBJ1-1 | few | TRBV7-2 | TGTGCCAGCAGCTTGGGACAGAAGAACACTGAAGCTTTCTTT | CASSLGQKNTEAFF
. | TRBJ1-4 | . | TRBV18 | TGTGCCAGCTCCAAGAGGGGGACTAATGAAAAACTGTTTTTT | CASSKRGTNEKLFF
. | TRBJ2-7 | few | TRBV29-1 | TGCAGCGTTGAGGAGGGAGCAGGGAGGCAGTACTTC | CSVEEGAGRQYF
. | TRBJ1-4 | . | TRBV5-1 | TGCGCCAGCAGCTTGGGAGGTGCCATCGAAAAACTGTTTTTT | CASSLGGAIEKLFF
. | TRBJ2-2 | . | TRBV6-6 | TGTGCCAGCAGTTACGGCAGGTGGGACACCGGGGAGCTGTTTTTT | CASSYGRWDTGELFF
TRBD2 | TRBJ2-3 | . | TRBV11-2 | TGTGCCAGCAGTCATAGACTAGCGGCCCGCACAGATACGCAGTATTTT | CASSHRLAARTDTQYF
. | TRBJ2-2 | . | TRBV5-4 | TGTGCCAGCCCCCGCGGCCCGGGTAACACCGGGGAGCTGTTTTTT | CASPRGPGNTGELFF
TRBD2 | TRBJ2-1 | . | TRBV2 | TGTGCCAGCTCCAAAATCACCGGGACTAGCGGGACCCGATTGAATGAGCAGTTCTTC | CASSKITGTSGTRLNEQFF
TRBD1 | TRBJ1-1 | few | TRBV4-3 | TGCGCCAGCAGCCCGGACAGGGCGAACACTGAAGCTTTCTTT | CASSPDRANTEAFF
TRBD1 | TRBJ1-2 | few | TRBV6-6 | TGTGCCAGCAGCTCGACAGGGACTAACTATGGCTACACCTTC | CASSSTGTNYGYTF
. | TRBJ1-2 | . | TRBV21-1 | TGTGCCAGCAGCAAAGAGGGACAGGGGAAGGACTATGGCTACACCTTC | CASSKEGQGKDYGYTF
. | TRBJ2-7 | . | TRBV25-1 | TGTGCCAGCAGCGACACCTACTACGAGCAGTACTTC | CASSDTYYEQYF
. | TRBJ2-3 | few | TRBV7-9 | TGTGCCAGCAGCTTACCGACAGGAGGCACAGATACGCAGTATTTT | CASSLPTGGTDTQYF
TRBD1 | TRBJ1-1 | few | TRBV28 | TGTGCCAGCACTTCCGGGACAGGGCTTTTCGTGGCTTTCTTT | CASTSGTGLFVAFF
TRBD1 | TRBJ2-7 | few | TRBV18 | TGTGCCAGCTCGGCCGGGACAGGGACCTACGAGCAGTACTTC | CASSAGTGTYEQYF
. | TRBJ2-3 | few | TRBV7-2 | TGTGCCAGCAGCTTAAGAAGCGGAGTTCTCACAGATACGCAGTATTTT | CASSLRSGVLTDTQYF
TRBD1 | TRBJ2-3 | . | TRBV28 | TGTGCCAGCATCAGGGGGCGGTCAGATACGCAGTATTTT | CASIRGRSDTQYF
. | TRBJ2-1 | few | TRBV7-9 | TGTGGCAGCCTGGGAGATGGACTGGAGCAGTTCTTC | CGSLGDGLEQFF
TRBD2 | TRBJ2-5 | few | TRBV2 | TGTGCCAGCACTCAGATTAGCGGGCAAGAGACCCAGTACTTC | CASTQISGQETQYF
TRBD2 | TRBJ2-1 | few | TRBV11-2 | TGTGCCAGCAGCCACCGAGGACTAGCGGGCTCCTACAATGAGCAGTTCTTC | CASSHRGLAGSYNEQFF
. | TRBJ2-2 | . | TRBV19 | TGTGCCAGTAGTATCGACAGGACCTCGACCGGGGAGCTGTTTTTT | CASSIDRTSTGELFF
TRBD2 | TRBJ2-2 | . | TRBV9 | TGTGCCAGCAGCGTAGCTACCGGACTAGCGGGAGGCGGGGAGCTGTTTTTT | CASSVATGLAGGGELFF
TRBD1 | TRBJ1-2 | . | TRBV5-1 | TGCGCCAGCAGCGCAAACAGGGGGCTCGGCTATGGCTACACCTTC | CASSANRGLGYGYTF
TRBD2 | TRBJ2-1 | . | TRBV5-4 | TGTGCCAGCAGCTTACTAGCGGGAGGGGACAATGAGCAGTTCTTC | CASSLLAGGDNEQFF
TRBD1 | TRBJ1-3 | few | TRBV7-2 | TGTGCCAGCAGACCAGGGGGCCCTGTAAACACCATATATTTT | CASRPGGPVNTIYF
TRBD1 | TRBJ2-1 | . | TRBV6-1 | TGTGCCAGCAGTCCCGACGGGACAGATCGCGATGAGCAGTTCTTC | CASSPDGTDRDEQFF
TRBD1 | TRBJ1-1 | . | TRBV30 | TGTGCCTGGAGGGGTAAACCGGGACAGGAGATGAACACTGAAGCTTTCTTT | CAWRGKPGQEMNTEAFF
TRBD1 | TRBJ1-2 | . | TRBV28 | TGTGCCAGCAGTTCCGACAGGGCCTATGGCTACACCTTC | CASSSDRAYGYTF
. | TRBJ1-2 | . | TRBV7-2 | TGTGCCAGCAGCTTAGGCGGATCAAATCCGGCTGGCTACACCTTC | CASSLGGSNPAGYTF
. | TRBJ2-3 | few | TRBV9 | TGTGCCAGCAGCCCCGGGGTCGGCGGAGATACGCAGTATTTT | CASSPGVGGDTQYF
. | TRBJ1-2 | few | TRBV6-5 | TGTGCCAGCAGTTACTCGTCAACGCTGCGAGACTATGGCTACACCTTC | CASSYSSTLRDYGYTF
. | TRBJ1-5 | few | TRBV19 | TGTGCCAGTAGTGTGGGGAGTCCTAGCAATCAGCCCCAGCATTTT | CASSVGSPSNQPQHF
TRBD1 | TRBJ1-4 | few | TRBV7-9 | TGTGCCAGCACCTACAGGGGAACTAATGAAAAACTGTTTTTT | CASTYRGTNEKLFF
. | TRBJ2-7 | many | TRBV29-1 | TGCAGCGTCCAGGGACCGGGGGACGAGCAGTACTTC | CSVQGPGDEQYF
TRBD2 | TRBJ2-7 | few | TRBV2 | TGTGCCAGCAGGGCTAGCGGGTTATCCTACGAGCAGTACTTC | CASRASGLSYEQYF
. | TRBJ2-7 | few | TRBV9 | TGTGCCAGCAGCGTGGGACTGGAGTCCTACGAGCAGTACTTC | CASSVGLESYEQYF
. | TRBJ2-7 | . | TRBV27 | TGTGCCAGCAGGTCGGGGTTTGGCGGCGGGCGATACGAGCAGTACTTC | CASRSGFGGGRYEQYF
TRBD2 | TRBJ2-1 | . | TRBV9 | TGTGCCAGCAGCGTAGGGACTAGCGGGAGGTATGAGCAGTTCTTC | CASSVGTSGRYEQFF
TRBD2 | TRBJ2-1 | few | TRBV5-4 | TGTGCCAGCAGCTTGGGACTAGCGGGATTAAGCAATGAGCAGTTCTTC | CASSLGLAGLSNEQFF
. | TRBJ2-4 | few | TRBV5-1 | TGCGCCAGCAGCCGTTTCGAGGGAAAAAACATTCAGTACTTC | CASSRFEGKNIQYF
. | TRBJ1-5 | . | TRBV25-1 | TGTGCCAGCAGTGAAGCAGGGGCGAGGAATCAGCCCCAGCATTTT | CASSEAGARNQPQHF
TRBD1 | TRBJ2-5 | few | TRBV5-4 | TGTGCCAGCAGCCTCAGGGGGGAGACCCAGTACTTC | CASSLRGETQYF
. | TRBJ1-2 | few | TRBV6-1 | TGTGCCAGCAGTGACAGGGGCTATGGCTACACCTTC | CASSDRGYGYTF
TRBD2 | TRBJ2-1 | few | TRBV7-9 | TGTGCCAGCAGCCCCGGACTAGCGGTGGACAATGAGCAGTTCTTC | CASSPGLAVDNEQFF
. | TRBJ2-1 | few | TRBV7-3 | TGTGCCAGCAGCCCGCCGGGTGGCTACAATGAGCAGTTCTTC | CASSPPGGYNEQFF
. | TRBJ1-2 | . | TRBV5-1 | TGCGCCAGCAGCTTGGGGGCTGGTGCCTTGGATTATGGCTACACCTTC | CASSLGAGALDYGYTF
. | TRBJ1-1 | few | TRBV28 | TGTGCCAGCAGTTCCAGAGACAGGAGCACTGAAGCTTTCTTT | CASSSRDRSTEAFF
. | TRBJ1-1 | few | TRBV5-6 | TGTGCCAGCAGCTTTCAGGAGAACACTGAAGCTTTCTTT | CASSFQENTEAFF
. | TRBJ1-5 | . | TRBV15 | TGTGCCACCAGCAGAGGGAGAGCGGGGGGCGGCAATCAGCCCCAGCATTTT | CATSRGRAGGGNQPQHF
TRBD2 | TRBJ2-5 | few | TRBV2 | TGTGCCAGCAGTGAACCATGGGCTAGCGGGAGCGGAGAGACCCAGTACTTC | CASSEPWASGSGETQYF
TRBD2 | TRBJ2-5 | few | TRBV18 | TGTGCCAGCTCCCCGGGACTAGCGGAAGAGACCCAGTACTTC | CASSPGLAEETQYF
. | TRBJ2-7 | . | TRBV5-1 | TGCGCCAGCAGCTCCGCCGACGGAGGCTCCTACGAGCAGTACTTC | CASSSADGGSYEQYF
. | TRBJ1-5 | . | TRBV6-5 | TGTGCCAGCAGATACCGTCCGGGGATGCAGCCCCAGCATTTT | CASRYRPGMQPQHF
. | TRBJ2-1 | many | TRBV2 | TGTGCCAGCAGTTACTACAATGAGCAGTTCTTC | CASSYYNEQFF
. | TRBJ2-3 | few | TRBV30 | TGTGCCTGGAGTATTACGGGACTCAGTATCAGGACAGATACGCAGTATTTT | CAWSITGLSIRTDTQYF
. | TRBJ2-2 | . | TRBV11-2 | TGTGCCAGCAGCCTACGGCTACAACGGGCGAACACCGGGGAGCTGTTTTTT | CASSLRLQRANTGELFF